A selection of T cell receptor beta chains follows, all from one sample in a study of vaccination and CD4 T cells after COVID-19. MiXCR was run by TCRdb on the PCR reads, yielding one entry per CDR3 protein. This repertoire shows approximately 10,000 distinct CDR3 sequences, more than 35% found once; its top ten account for 16%. The antigens for these receptors are not known. Sequencing was performed on CD4+ T cells from blood, cultured in vitro. These TCRs come from a human donor in good health. The CDR3 runs from the conserved cysteine through the conserved F or W.

J,V,CDR3
TRBJ1-1,TRBV19,CASSSSRAANTEAFF
TRBJ2-5,TRBV29-1,CSVGGRGIHETQYF
TRBJ2-5,TRBV12-3/TRBV12-4,CASSSRGSQETQYF
TRBJ2-3,TRBV7-2,CASSLSASGIPDTQYF
TRBJ2-7,TRBV6-2/TRBV6-3,CASSYGGSRLYEQYF
TRBJ1-5,TRBV20-1,CSASYSLNQPQHF
TRBJ1-2,TRBV15,CATSRSSDRFNYGYTF
TRBJ2-7,TRBV25-1,CASSESLGPATEQYF
TRBJ1-2,TRBV12-2,CASRRWYGYTF
TRBJ2-3,TRBV20-1,CSASPLAGGPDTQYF
TRBJ2-2,TRBV20-1,CSAGVTSVTGELFF
TRBJ1-2,TRBV20-1,CSATSGTWGYTF
TRBJ2-3,TRBV7-9,CASSPGPNTDTQYF
TRBJ2-1,TRBV5-4,CASSRPGRTLSNEQFF
TRBJ2-7,TRBV20-1,CSARGAAGEQYF
TRBJ1-5,TRBV5-1,CASSLDNGNQPQHF
TRBJ2-1,TRBV10-3,CAIREGLAQYNEQFF
TRBJ2-7,TRBV6-1,CASSGGGGKGVAYEQYF
TRBJ2-6,TRBV7-6,CASSLTGANVLTF
TRBJ2-7,TRBV15,CATSRDGRGEQYF
TRBJ2-1,TRBV20-1,CSARKVAGIDEQFF
TRBJ1-1,TRBV5-4,CASSVQSNTEAFF
TRBJ1-2,TRBV7-9,CASSSEVGHGYTF
TRBJ1-2,TRBV7-2,CASSLQRGGNYGYTF
TRBJ1-3,TRBV7-9,CASTLGYSGNTIYF
TRBJ1-6,TRBV4-1,CASSLERDLNSPLHF
TRBJ1-5,TRBV20-1,CSATRQGQPQHF
TRBJ1-1,TRBV28,CASGLADEAFF
TRBJ1-1,TRBV6-1,CASSGRQGSAFF
TRBJ1-6,TRBV28,CASSPVSYQNSPLHF
TRBJ1-5,TRBV30,CAWSTPWTGGYQPQHF
TRBJ1-2,TRBV7-2,CASRGDRPNYGYTF
TRBJ1-6,TRBV28,CASRSPGRGLWSPLHF
TRBJ1-1,TRBV19,CARSLQGSEAFF
TRBJ2-7,TRBV19,CASRISGSYEQYF
TRBJ2-7,TRBV20-1,CSAEGSGYEQYF
TRBJ2-1,TRBV30,CAWRLGNPEQFF
TRBJ2-1,TRBV20-1,CSVRGPTSWEQFF
TRBJ1-1,TRBV28,CASSSEVNTEAFF
TRBJ1-2,TRBV18,CASSPTRTASNYGYTF
TRBJ2-1,TRBV6-2/TRBV6-3,CASSPDGYNKQFF
TRBJ2-5,TRBV7-9,CASSTSGRETQYF
TRBJ2-2,TRBV12-3/TRBV12-4,CASSSPPTNTGELFF
TRBJ2-1,TRBV24-1,CATSGQGSYNEQFF